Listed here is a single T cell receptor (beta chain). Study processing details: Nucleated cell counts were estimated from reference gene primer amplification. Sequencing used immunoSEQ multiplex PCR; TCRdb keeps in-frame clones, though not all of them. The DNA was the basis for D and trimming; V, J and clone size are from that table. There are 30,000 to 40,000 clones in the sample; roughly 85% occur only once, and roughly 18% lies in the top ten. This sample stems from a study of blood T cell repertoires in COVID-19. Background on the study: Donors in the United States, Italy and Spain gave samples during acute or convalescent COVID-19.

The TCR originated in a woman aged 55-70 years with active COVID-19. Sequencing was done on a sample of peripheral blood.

In DNA, the CDR3 is TGTGCCAGCAGCTCGGGACTAGCGGGGTTGCTGACCCAGTACTTC. Translation gives CASSSGLAGLLTQYF. This chain uses TRBV3-1 (or the pseudogene TRBV3-2) with TRBJ2-5; 13 bases map to TRBD2. CDR3 length: 15 residues. Germline assignment: CDR1 LGHDT and CDR2 YNNKEL (reference sequence). Trimming at V came to 5 bases and at J to 7 bases, leaving 7 bases not matched to a gene.